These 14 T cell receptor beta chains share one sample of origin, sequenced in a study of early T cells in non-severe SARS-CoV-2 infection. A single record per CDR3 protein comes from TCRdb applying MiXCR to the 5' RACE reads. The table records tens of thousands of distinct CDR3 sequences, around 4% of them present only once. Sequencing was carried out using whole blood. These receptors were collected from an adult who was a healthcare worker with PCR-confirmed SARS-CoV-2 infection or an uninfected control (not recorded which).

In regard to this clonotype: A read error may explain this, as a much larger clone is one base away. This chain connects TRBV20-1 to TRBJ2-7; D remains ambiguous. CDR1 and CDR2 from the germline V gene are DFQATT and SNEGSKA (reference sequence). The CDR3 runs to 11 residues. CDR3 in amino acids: CRAPLVYEQYF. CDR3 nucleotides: TGCAGAGCCCCTCTAGTATACGAGCAGTACTTC.

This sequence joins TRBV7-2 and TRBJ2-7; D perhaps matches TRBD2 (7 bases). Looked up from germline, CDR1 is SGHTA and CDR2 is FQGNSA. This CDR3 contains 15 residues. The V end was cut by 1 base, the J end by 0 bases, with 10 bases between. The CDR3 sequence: CASSLEGGRSYEQYF. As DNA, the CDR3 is TGTGCCAGCAGCTTAGAGGGGGGGCGCTCCTACGAGCAGTACTTC.

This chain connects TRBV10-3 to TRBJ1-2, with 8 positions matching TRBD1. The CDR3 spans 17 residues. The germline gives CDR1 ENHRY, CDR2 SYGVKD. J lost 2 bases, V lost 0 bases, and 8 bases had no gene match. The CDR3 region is CAISESRRGRSNYGYTF. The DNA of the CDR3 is TGTGCCATCAGTGAGTCGCGCAGGGGGCGATCCAACTATGGCTACACCTTC.

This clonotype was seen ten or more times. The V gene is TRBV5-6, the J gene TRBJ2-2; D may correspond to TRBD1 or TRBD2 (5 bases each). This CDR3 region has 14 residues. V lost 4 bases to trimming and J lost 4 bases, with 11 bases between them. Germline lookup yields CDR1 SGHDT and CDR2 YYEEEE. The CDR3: CASSHRTRTGELFF. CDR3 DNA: TGTGCCAGCAGCCACAGGACTCGCACCGGGGAGCTGTTTTTT.

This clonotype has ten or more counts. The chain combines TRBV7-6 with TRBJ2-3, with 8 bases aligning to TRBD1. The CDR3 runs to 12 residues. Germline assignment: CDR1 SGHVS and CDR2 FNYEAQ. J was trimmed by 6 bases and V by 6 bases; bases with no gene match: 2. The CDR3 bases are TGTGCCAGCAGTTCAGGGGGCGATACGCAGTATTTT. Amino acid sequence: CASSSGGDTQYF.

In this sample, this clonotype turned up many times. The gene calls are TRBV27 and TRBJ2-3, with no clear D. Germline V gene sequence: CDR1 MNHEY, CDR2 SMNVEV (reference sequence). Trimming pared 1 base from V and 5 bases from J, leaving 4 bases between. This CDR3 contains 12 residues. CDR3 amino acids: CASSLWGDTQYF. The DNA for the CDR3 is TGTGCCAGCAGTTTATGGGGAGATACGCAGTATTTT.

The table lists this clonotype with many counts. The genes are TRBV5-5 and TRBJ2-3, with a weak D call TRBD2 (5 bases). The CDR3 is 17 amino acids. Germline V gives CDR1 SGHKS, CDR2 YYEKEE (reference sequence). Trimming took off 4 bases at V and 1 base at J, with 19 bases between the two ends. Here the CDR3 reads CASSKPGAGVGTDTQYF. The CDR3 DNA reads TGTGCCAGCAGCAAACCCGGTGCCGGGGTCGGCACAGATACGCAGTATTTT.

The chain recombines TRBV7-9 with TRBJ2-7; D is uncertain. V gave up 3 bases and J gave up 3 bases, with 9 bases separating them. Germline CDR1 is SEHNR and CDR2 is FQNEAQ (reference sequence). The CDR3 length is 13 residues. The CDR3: CASSLAANYEQYF. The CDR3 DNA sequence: TGTGCCAGCAGCTTGGCAGCCAACTACGAGCAGTACTTC.

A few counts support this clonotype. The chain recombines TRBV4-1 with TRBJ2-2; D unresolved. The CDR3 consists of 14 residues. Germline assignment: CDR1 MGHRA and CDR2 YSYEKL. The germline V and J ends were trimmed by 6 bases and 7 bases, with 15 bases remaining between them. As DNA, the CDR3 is TGCGCCAGCAGTCCGCGAGCGAGAGACGGGGAGCTGTTTTTT. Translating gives CASSPRARDGELFF.

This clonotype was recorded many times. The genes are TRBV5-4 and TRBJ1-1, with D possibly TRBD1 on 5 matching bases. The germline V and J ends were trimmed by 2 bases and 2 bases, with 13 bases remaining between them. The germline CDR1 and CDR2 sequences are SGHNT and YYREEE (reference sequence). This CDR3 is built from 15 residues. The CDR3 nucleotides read TGTGCCAGCAGCTTCCCCAGGGCCTCTAACACTGAAGCTTTCTTT. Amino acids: CASSFPRASNTEAFF.

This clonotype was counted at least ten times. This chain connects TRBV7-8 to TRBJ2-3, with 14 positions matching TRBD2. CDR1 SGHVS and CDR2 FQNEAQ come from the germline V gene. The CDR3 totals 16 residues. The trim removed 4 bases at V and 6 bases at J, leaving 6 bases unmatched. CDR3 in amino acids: CASSYGTSGGRDTQYF. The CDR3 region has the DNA TGTGCCAGCAGCTACGGGACTAGCGGGGGCCGGGATACGCAGTATTTT.

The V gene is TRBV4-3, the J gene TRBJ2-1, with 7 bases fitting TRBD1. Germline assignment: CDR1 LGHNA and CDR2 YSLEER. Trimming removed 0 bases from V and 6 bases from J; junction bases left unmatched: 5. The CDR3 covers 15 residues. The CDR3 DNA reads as TGCGCCAGCAGCCAAGATATGGCAGGGGGCAATGAGCAGTTCTTC. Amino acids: CASSQDMAGGNEQFF.

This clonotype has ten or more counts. Written as DNA, the CDR3 is TGTGCCAGCAGCAAGAGGACAGCCCCCTACGAGCAGTACTTC. Translation: CASSKRTAPYEQYF. V and J are TRBV7-2 and TRBJ2-7; D might be TRBD1 (6 bases). The V end lost 5 bases, the J end lost 2 bases, and 13 bases lay between the germline ends. CDR3 length: 14 residues. Germline V gene lookup returns CDR1 SGHTA and CDR2 FQGNSA. The full variable domain, in which reference TRBV7-2 and TRBJ2-7 provide the parts outside the CDR3, is GAGVSQSPSNKVTEKGKDVELRCDPISGHTALYWYRQSLGQGLEFLIYFQGNSAPDKSGLPSDRFSAERTGGSVSTLTIQRTQQEDSAVYLCASSKRTAPYEQYFGPGTRLTVT.

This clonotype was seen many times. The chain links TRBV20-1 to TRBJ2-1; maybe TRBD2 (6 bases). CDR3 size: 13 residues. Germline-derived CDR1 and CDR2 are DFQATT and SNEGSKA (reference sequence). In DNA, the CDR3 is TGCAGCGGAGGGGAGATCACCTACAATGAGCAGTTCTTC. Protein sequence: CSGGEITYNEQFF.